The 17 T cell receptor beta chains listed next were all sequenced from one sample in a study of shared clonotypes between healthy human individuals. Measured with immunoSEQ multiplex PCR; TCRdb has only the in-frame clones, and not every one. This repertoire shows under 600,000 clones, around 79% found once; its top ten account for roughly an eighth. The specimen sequenced was PBMCs. These receptor sequences come from a woman between 40 and 55 years old in good health. Some clones in this sample may be carry-over from other donors' samples.

The rearrangement joins TRBV6-1 to TRBJ2-7; no firm D call. The V end lost 1 base, the J end lost 0 bases, and 7 bases lay between the germline ends. The CDR3 is 14 amino acids. Germline V gene sequence: CDR1 MNHNS, CDR2 SASEGT. The DNA for the CDR3 is TGTGCCAGCAGTGAAGATCGTGGCTCCTACGAGCAGTACTTC. Encoded protein: CASSEDRGSYEQYF.

J is TRBJ1-3 and V is TRBV30; D remains ambiguous. CDR3 length equals 15 residues. The V end lost 1 base, the J end lost 3 bases, and 13 bases lay between the germline ends. Germline V gene lookup returns CDR1 GTSNPN and CDR2 SVGIG (reference sequence). The CDR3, as DNA: TGTGCCTGGAGTGGAGTCGAGGCTGGTGGAAACACCATATATTTT. Its protein product is CAWSGVEAGGNTIYF.

The genes are TRBV2 and TRBJ2-5; 7 nucleotides line up with TRBD1. The J call may be in error: the DNA end matches TRBJ2-7 better. Germline V CDR1 and CDR2: SNHLY, FYNNEI. This CDR3 has 14 residues. CDR3 nucleotide sequence: TGTGCCAGCAGGGCTCGACAGGGAACCTACGAGCAGTACTTC. It specifies CASRARQGTYEQYF.

This chain uses TRBV6-1 with TRBJ1-2; 7 bases are a match to TRBD1. CDR1 is MNHNS, CDR2 SASEGT, per germline. The V gene end was trimmed by 5 bases and the J gene end by 8 bases; junction bases not matched to a gene: 14. This CDR3 comprises 15 residues. DNA for the CDR3: TGTGCCAGCAGTCCCGGGGACAGACTATATGGCGGCTACACCTTC. It translates to CASSPGDRLYGGYTF.

The table lists this clone with a count of one. The gene calls are TRBV28 and TRBJ2-7; 10 nucleotides line up with TRBD1. The V gene's germline CDR1 is MDHEN and CDR2 SYDVKM. The CDR3 length is 15 residues. Trimming removed 4 bases from V and 12 bases from J; junction bases left unmatched: 15. The CDR3: CASSSRTGGRSSPYF. Written as DNA, the CDR3 is TGTGCCAGCAGTTCCCGGACAGGGGGTCGAAGCAGTCCGTACTTC.

The chain has TRBV6-5 and TRBJ2-3, with 8 bases lining up with TRBD2. The CDR3 sequence is 15 residues long. With V trimmed by 6 bases and J by 1 base, 6 bases remained unmatched. Germline CDR1 MNHEY, CDR2 SVGAGI. As DNA, the CDR3 is TGTGCCAGCAGCCGGGGGGGGACGGGCACAGATACGCAGTATTTT. It specifies CASSRGGTGTDTQYF.

The V call is TRBV29-1, the J call TRBJ2-5, with D perhaps matching TRBD2 (7 bases). Germline CDR1 and CDR2: SQVTM and ANQGSEA. V dropped 4 bases and J dropped 5 bases, with 14 bases sitting between them. This CDR3 region has 13 residues. The CDR3 DNA sequence: TGCAGCGTTGCAGAGGGGGGAGGGGAGACCCAGTACTTC. The encoded protein is CSVAEGGGETQYF.

This chain joins TRBV10-3 and TRBJ2-7, with D unclear. Per germline, CDR1 ENHRY and CDR2 SYGVKD. Deletions cut 6 bases from V and 5 bases from J, with 11 bases between. This CDR3 has 12 residues. CDR3 sequence reads: CAIRSGADEQYF. CDR3 nucleotide sequence: TGTGCCATCAGGTCGGGCGCGGACGAGCAGTACTTC.

The J gene is TRBJ2-7, the V gene TRBV28; D unresolved. The CDR3 runs to 11 residues. Germline CDR1 and CDR2: MDHEN and SYDVKM. The V gene lost 4 bases and the J gene lost 5 bases, with 6 bases spanning the gap. The CDR3 bases are TGTGCCAGCAGTTACATAAACGAGCAGTACTTC. This codes for CASSYINEQYF.

The chain has TRBV7-9 and TRBJ2-7, with TRBD1 matching 7 bases. V was pared by 4 bases and J by 7 bases, with 10 bases of the junction left unmatched. CDR3 length equals 14 residues. Germline V gives CDR1 SEHNR, CDR2 FQNEAQ (reference sequence). CDR3 nucleotides: TGTGCCAGCAGCTCAGACAGGGAGACCTGGGAGCAGTACTTC. Translation gives CASSSDRETWEQYF.

V usage is TRBV7-3 and J usage is TRBJ2-1, with 9 positions matching TRBD2. The J segment lost 9 bases and the V segment lost 5 bases, leaving 5 bases of the junction unmatched. The CDR3 contains 13 residues. Germline CDR1 is SGHTA and CDR2 is FQGTGA. The chain's CDR3 is CASSPSLAGEQFF. In DNA, the CDR3 is TGTGCCAGCAGCCCCTCACTAGCGGGTGAGCAGTTCTTC.

This chain uses TRBV2 with TRBJ2-5, with 13 bases aligning to TRBD2. Germline CDR1 SNHLY, CDR2 FYNNEI. The CDR3 has 16 amino acids. V shed 8 bases, J shed 7 bases, and the junction held 13 bases outside the gene matches. As DNA, the CDR3 is TGTGCCAGCCAACTCGGACTAGCGGGAGTAGCGGGGACCCAGTACTTC. Translation: CASQLGLAGVAGTQYF.

The V gene is TRBV6-5, the J gene TRBJ2-3; D is perhaps TRBD1 (6 bases). The V gene's germline CDR1 is MNHEY and CDR2 SVGAGI. The CDR3 runs 13 residues. V was cut by 7 bases and J by 3 bases, with 11 bases left in between. The CDR3 loop is CASKAQGTDTQYF. In DNA, the CDR3 is TGTGCCAGCAAGGCACAGGGTACAGATACGCAGTATTTT.

The gene calls are TRBV7-9 and TRBJ2-1, with TRBD1 matching 8 bases. This CDR3 is 15 amino acids long. The V segment lost 3 bases and the J segment 2 bases; nucleotides outside the gene matches: 3. Germline CDR1 SEHNR, CDR2 FQNEAQ (reference sequence). In DNA, the CDR3 is TGTGCCAGCAGCTTTCGGACAGGGACCTACAATGAGCAGTTCTTC. Encoded protein: CASSFRTGTYNEQFF. The complete variable domain, with remaining parts taken from reference TRBV7-9 and TRBJ2-1, reads DTGVSQNPRHKITKRGQNVTFRCDPISEHNRLYWYRQTLGQGPEFLTYFQNEAQLEKSRLLSDRFSAERPKGSFSTLEIQRTEQGDSAMYLCASSFRTGTYNEQFFGPGTRLTVL.

This clone was counted once. V gene TRBV2 combines with J gene TRBJ2-3; weak D call: TRBD1 (6 bases). This CDR3 region has 16 residues. The germline V gene encodes CDR1 SNHLY and CDR2 FYNNEI. Trimming took 7 bases from V and 5 from J, leaving 22 bases between them. CDR3 bases: TGTGCCAGCACCGCCAGTACAGGGCCTGGGGGAGATACGCAGTATTTT. This encodes CASTASTGPGGDTQYF.

The genes are TRBV2 and TRBJ1-2, with TRBD1 as a possible D gene (5 bases). Deletions cut 2 bases from V and 4 bases from J, with 11 bases between. Germline-derived CDR1 and CDR2 are SNHLY and FYNNEI. CDR3 length: 14 residues. The CDR3 nucleotides are TGTGCCAGCAGTGAACAGGGCATCTCCTATGGCTACACCTTC. It translates to CASSEQGISYGYTF.

This clone has just a few counts. The chain employs TRBV14 and TRBJ2-2; no clear D gene. The CDR3 extends over 14 amino acids. V was clipped by 0 bases and J by 7 bases, with 9 bases between them. Germline-derived CDR1 and CDR2 are SGHDN and FVKESK. For the CDR3, the DNA is TGTGCCAGCAGCCAAGATCTTAGCATCGGGGAGCTGTTTTTT. Translated: CASSQDLSIGELFF.